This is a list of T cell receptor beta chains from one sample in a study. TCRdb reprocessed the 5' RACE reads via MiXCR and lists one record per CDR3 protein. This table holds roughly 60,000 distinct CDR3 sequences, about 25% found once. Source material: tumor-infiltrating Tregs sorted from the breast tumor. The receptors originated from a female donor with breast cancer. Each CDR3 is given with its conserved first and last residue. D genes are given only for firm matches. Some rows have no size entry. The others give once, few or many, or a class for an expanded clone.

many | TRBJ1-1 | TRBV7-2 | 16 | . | CASSYRAGRWKTEAFF | TGTGCCAGCAGCTATAGGGCAGGGAGGTGGAAAACTGAAGCTTTCTTT
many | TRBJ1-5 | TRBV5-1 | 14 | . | CASSLGAEEQPQHF | TGCGCCAGCAGCTTGGGGGCAGAAGAGCAGCCCCAGCATTTT
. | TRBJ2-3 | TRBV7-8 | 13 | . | CASSLQGAGTQYF | TGTGCCAGCAGCTTACAGGGAGCAGGTACGCAGTATTTT
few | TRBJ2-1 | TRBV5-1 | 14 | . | CASSLGQEYNEQFF | TGCGCCAGCAGCTTGGGGCAGGAGTACAATGAGCAGTTCTTC
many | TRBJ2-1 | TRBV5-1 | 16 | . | CASSLGEGGLVDEQFF | TGCGCCAGCAGCTTGGGAGAGGGGGGCCTAGTCGATGAGCAGTTCTTC
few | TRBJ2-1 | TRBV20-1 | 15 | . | CSAPISGLHDNEQFF | TGCAGTGCTCCGATTAGCGGACTTCACGACAATGAGCAGTTCTTC
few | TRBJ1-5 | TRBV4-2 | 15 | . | CAGSQRLQGAQPQHF | TGTGCCGGCAGCCAAAGACTTCAGGGAGCTCAGCCCCAGCATTTT
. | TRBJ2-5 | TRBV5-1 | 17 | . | CASSKSSRALGRGTQYF | TGCGCCAGCAGCAAGTCATCACGGGCCCTAGGGCGGGGGACCCAGTACTTC
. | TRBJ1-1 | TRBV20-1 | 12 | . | CSARWQQNQAFF | TGCAGTGCTAGGTGGCAGCAAAATCAAGCTTTCTTT
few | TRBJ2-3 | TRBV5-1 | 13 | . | CASSDGGADTQYF | TGCGCCAGCAGCGACGGGGGCGCAGATACGCAGTATTTT
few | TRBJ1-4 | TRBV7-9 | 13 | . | CASSLGMTEKLFF | TGTGCCAGCAGCTTAGGCATGACCGAAAAACTGTTTTTT
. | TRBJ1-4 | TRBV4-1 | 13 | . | CASSLQGGEKLFF | TGCGCCAGCAGCTTACAGGGAGGGGAAAAACTGTTTTTT
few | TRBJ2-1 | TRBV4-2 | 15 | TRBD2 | CASSQGTSAFGEQFF | TGTGCCAGCAGCCAAGGGACTAGCGCGTTTGGTGAGCAGTTCTTC
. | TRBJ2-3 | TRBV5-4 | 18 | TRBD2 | CASSSGWQLAGGSDTQYF | TGTGCCAGCAGCTCGGGGTGGCAGTTAGCGGGAGGGTCAGATACGCAGTATTTT
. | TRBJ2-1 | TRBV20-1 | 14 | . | CSARLPRRGNEQFF | TGCAGTGCTAGATTACCCCGTAGGGGGAATGAGCAGTTCTTC
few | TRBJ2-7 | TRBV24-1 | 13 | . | CATSDPDTHEQYF | TGTGCCACCAGTGATCCCGACACCCACGAGCAGTACTTC
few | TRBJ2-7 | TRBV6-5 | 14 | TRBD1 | CASSKQGSIYEQYF | TGTGCCAGCAGCAAACAGGGGTCGATTTACGAGCAGTACTTC
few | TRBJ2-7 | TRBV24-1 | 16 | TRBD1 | CATSDPTRQGRYEQYF | TGTGCCACCAGTGATCCCACCCGACAGGGTCGCTACGAGCAGTACTTC
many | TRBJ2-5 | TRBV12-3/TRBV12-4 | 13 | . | CASSLAGVETQYF | TGTGCCAGCAGTTTAGCGGGGGTAGAGACCCAGTACTTC
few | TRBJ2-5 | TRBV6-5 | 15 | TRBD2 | CASCELAGYQETQYF | TGTGCCAGCTGTGAGCTAGCGGGGTACCAAGAGACCCAGTACTTC
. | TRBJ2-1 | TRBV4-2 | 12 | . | CASSHRDSDFHF | TGTGCCAGCAGCCATAGAGACTCCGATTTTCACTTC
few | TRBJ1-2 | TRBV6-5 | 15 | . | CASSYSSQSLGGYTF | TGTGCCAGCAGTTACTCGAGTCAAAGCCTCGGTGGCTACACCTTC
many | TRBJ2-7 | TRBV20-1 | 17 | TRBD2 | CSARSGTSGGHTYEQYF | TGCAGTGCTAGATCCGGGACTAGCGGGGGCCATACCTACGAGCAGTACTTC
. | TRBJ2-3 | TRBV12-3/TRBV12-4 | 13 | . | CASGYGSTDTQYF | TGTGCCAGCGGCTACGGCAGCACAGATACGCAGTATTTT
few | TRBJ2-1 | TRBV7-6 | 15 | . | CASSLLGQLNNEQFF | TGTGCCAGCAGCTTATTAGGACAGTTAAACAATGAGCAGTTCTTC
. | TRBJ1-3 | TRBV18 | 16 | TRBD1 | CASSSRTGSSGNTIYF | TGTGCCAGCTCATCAAGGACAGGATCGTCTGGAAACACCATATATTTT
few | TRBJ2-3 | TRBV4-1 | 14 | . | CASSQERYEDTQYF | TGCGCCAGCAGCCAGGAAAGATATGAGGATACGCAGTATTTT
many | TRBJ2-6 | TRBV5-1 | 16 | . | CASSLDLGAGANVLTF | TGCGCCAGCAGCTTGGATCTGGGGGCTGGGGCCAACGTCCTGACTTTC
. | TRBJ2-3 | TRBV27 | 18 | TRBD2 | CASSPPYSTSGYTDTQYF | TGTGCCAGCAGTCCTCCCTATTCGACTAGCGGGTACACAGATACGCAGTATTTT
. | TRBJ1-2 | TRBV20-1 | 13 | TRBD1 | CSPNVRGLYGYTF | TGCAGTCCGAATGTCAGGGGGCTCTATGGCTACACCTTC
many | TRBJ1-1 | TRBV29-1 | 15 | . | CSVGAGWAMNTEAFF | TGCAGCGTTGGAGCAGGGTGGGCCATGAACACTGAAGCTTTCTTT
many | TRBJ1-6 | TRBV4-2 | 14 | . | CASSQEAGYSPLHF | TGTGCCAGCAGCCAAGAAGCTGGCTATTCACCCCTCCACTTT
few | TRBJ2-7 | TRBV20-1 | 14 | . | CSARGGLVGYEQYF | TGCAGTGCTAGAGGCGGGCTCGTCGGCTACGAGCAGTACTTC
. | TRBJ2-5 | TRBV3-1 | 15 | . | CASSQHHRERETQYF | TGTGCCAGCAGCCAACATCACAGGGAGCGGGAGACCCAGTACTTC
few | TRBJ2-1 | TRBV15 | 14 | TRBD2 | CATSRAGVGYEQFF | TGTGCCACCAGCCGAGCGGGAGTGGGGTATGAGCAGTTCTTC
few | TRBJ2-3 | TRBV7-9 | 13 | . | CASSLERNRAQYF | TGTGCCAGCAGCTTAGAGCGTAACAGGGCACAGTATTTT
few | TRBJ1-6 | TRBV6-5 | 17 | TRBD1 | CASSSRTGSSYNSPLHF | TGTGCCAGCAGTTCCCGGACAGGCAGCTCCTATAATTCACCCCTCCACTTT